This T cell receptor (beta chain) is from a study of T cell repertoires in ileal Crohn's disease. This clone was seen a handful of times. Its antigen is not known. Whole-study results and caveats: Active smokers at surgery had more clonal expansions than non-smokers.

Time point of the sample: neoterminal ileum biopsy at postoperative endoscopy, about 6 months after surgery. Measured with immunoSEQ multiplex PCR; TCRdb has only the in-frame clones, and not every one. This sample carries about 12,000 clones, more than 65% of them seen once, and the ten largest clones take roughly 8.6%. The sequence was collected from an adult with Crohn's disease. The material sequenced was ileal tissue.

The CDR3 sequence: CASGQGNRYEQYF. The CDR3 coding sequence is TGTGCCTCGGGACAGGGGAATAGGTACGAGCAGTACTTC. The rearrangement joins TRBV19 to TRBJ2-7; 10 nucleotides align to TRBD1. Losses at the gene ends were 11 bases for V and 4 bases for J; bases not matched to a gene: 8. This CDR3 comprises 13 residues. Germline values: CDR1 LNHDA, CDR2 SQIVND (reference sequence).